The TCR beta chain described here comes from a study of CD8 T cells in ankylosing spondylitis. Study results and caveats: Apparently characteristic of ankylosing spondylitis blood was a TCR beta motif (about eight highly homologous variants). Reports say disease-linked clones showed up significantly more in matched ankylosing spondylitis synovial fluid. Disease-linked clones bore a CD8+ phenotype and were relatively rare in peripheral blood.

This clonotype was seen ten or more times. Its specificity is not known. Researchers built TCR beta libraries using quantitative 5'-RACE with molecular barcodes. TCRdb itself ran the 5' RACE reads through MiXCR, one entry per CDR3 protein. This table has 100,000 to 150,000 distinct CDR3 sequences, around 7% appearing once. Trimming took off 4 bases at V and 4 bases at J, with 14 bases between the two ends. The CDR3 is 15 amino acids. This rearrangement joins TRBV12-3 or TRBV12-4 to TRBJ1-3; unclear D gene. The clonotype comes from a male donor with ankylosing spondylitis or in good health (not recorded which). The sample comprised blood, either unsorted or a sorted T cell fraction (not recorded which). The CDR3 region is CASSSGPAAGNTIYF. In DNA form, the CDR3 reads TGTGCCAGCAGTTCCGGACCGGCTGCAGGAAACACCATATATTTT.